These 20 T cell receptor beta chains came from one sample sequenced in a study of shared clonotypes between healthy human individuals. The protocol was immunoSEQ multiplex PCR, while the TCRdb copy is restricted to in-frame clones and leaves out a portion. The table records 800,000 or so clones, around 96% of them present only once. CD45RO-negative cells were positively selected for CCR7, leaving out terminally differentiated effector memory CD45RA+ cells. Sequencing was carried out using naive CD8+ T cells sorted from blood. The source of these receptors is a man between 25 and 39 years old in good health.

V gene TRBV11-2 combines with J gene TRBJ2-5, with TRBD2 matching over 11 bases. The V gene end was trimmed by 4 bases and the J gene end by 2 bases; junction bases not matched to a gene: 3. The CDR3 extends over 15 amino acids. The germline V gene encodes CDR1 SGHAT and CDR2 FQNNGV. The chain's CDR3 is CASSWGLAEQETQYF. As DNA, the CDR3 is TGTGCCAGCAGCTGGGGACTAGCGGAACAAGAGACCCAGTACTTC.

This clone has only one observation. The DNA for the CDR3 is TGTGCCAGCAGCCAAGGATTCGTTTACGAGCAGTACTTC. Encoded protein: CASSQGFVYEQYF. The J gene is TRBJ2-7, the V gene TRBV6-5; the D is unclear. CDR1 and CDR2 from the germline V gene are MNHEY and SVGAGI. Trimming pared 6 bases from V and 4 bases from J, leaving 13 bases between. There are 13 residues in the CDR3.

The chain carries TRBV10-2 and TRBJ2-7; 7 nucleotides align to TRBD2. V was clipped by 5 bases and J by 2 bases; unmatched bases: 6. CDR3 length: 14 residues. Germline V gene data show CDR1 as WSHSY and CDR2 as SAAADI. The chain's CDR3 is CASSTPAGTYEQYF. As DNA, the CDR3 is TGCGCCAGCAGTACTCCAGCGGGGACCTACGAGCAGTACTTC.

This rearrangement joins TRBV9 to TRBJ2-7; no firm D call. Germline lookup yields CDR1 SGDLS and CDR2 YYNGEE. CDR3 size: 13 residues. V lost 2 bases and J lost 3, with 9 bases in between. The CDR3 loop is CASSVGFNYEQYF. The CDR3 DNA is TGTGCCAGCAGCGTCGGTTTCAACTACGAGCAGTACTTC.

The CDR3 reads CASSPRQGDIYEQYF. The CDR3 DNA sequence: TGTGCCAGCAGCCCCCGACAGGGGGACATCTACGAGCAGTACTTC. The chain combines TRBV7-9 with TRBJ2-7; 9 bases align to TRBD1. Germline-derived CDR1 and CDR2 are SEHNR and FQNEAQ (reference sequence). The CDR3 is 15 residues long. V dropped 5 bases and J dropped 3; count of bases not matched to a gene: 8.

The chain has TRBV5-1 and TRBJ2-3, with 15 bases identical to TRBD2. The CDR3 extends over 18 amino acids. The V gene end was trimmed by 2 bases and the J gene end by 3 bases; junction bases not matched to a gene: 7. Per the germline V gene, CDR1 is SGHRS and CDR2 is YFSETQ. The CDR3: CASSFMGTSGRFTDTQYF. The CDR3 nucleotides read TGCGCCAGCAGCTTTATGGGGACTAGCGGGAGGTTTACAGATACGCAGTATTTT.

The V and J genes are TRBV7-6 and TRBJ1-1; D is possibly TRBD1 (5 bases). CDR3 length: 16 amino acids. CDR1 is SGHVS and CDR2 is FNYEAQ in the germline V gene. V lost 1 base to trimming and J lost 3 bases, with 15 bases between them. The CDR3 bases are TGTGCCAGCAGCTTAGAGGGGAATCCAGGGTACACTGAAGCTTTCTTT. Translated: CASSLEGNPGYTEAFF.

CDR3 sequence: CASNRGLAAGRGTDTQYF. The CDR3 DNA is TGTGCCAGCAACAGAGGACTAGCGGCAGGGAGAGGCACAGATACGCAGTATTTT. The chain combines TRBV7-9 with TRBJ2-3, with 10 bases that match TRBD2. The CDR3 is made up of 18 amino acids. The junction had 14 bases not matched to a gene; V was cut back by 7 bases and J by 1 base. CDR1 and CDR2 from the germline V gene are SEHNR and FQNEAQ (reference sequence). Drawing the rest from reference TRBV7-9 and TRBJ2-3, the complete variable domain is DTGVSQNPRHKITKRGQNVTFRCDPISEHNRLYWYRQTLGQGPEFLTYFQNEAQLEKSRLLSDRFSAERPKGSFSTLEIQRTEQGDSAMYLCASNRGLAAGRGTDTQYFGPGTRLTVL.

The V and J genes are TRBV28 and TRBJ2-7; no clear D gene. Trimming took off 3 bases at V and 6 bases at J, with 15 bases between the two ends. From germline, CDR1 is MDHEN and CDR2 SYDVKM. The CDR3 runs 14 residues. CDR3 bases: TGTGCCAGCAGTTTTTTGGCCAGGACCGGCGAGCAGTACTTC. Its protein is CASSFLARTGEQYF. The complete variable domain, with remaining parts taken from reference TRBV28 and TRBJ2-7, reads DVKVTQSSRYLVKRTGEKVFLECVQDMDHENMFWYRQDPGLGLRLIYFSYDVKMKEKGDIPEGYSVSREKKERFSLILESASTNQTSMYLCASSFLARTGEQYFGPGTRLTVT.

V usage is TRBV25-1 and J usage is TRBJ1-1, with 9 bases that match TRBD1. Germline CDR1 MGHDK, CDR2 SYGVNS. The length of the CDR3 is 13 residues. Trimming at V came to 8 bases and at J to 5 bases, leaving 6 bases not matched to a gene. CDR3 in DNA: TGTGCCAGCGTTCCGACAGGGGGGACTGAAGCTTTCTTT. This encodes CASVPTGGTEAFF.

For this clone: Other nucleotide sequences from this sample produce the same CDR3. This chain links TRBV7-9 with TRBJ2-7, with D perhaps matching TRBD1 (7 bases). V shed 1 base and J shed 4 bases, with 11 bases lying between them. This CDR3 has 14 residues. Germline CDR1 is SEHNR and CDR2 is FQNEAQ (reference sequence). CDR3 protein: CASSLGQGGYEQYF. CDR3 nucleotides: TGTGCCAGCAGCTTAGGGCAGGGGGGTTACGAGCAGTACTTC.

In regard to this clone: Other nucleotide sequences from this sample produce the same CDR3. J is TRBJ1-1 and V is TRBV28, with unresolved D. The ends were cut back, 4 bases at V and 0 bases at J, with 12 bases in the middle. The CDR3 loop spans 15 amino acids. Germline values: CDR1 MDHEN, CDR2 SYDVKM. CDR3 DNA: TGTGCCAGCAGTTCCCCTCGGGATATGAACACTGAAGCTTTCTTT. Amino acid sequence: CASSSPRDMNTEAFF.

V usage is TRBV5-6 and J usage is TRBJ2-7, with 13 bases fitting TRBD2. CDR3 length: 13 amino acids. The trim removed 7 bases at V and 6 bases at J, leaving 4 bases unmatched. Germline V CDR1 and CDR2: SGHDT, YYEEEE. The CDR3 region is CASSGLAGVEQYF. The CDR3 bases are TGTGCCAGCTCCGGACTAGCGGGAGTCGAGCAGTACTTC.

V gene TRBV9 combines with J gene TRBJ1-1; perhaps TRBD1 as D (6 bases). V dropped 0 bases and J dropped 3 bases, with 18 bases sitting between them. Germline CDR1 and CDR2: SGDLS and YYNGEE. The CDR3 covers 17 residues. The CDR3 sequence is CASSVDPPTGIYTEAFF. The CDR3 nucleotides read TGTGCCAGCAGCGTAGATCCCCCGACAGGTATCTACACTGAAGCTTTCTTT.

CDR3 region: CAISVSDSLSGNTIYF. In DNA, the CDR3 is TGTGCCATCAGTGTGTCAGACAGCCTATCTGGAAACACCATATATTTT. The genes are TRBV10-3 and TRBJ1-3; weak D call: TRBD1 (5 bases). CDR1 and CDR2 from the germline V gene are ENHRY and SYGVKD. V shed 4 bases and J shed 1 base, with 14 bases lying between them. The CDR3 runs to 16 residues.

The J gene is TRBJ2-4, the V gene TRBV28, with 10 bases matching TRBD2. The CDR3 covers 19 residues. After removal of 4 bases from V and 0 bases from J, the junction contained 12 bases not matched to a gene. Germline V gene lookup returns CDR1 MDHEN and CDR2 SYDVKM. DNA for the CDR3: TGTGCCAGCAGTTATAAGCGGGAGGGCCGGACGTTAGCCAAAAACATTCAGTACTTC. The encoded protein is CASSYKREGRTLAKNIQYF.

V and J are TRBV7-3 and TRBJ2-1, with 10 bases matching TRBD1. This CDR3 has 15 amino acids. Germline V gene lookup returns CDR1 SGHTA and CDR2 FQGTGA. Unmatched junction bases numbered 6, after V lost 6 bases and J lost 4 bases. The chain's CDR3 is CASSQDRGFYNEQFF. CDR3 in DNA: TGTGCCAGCAGTCAGGACAGGGGGTTTTACAATGAGCAGTTCTTC.

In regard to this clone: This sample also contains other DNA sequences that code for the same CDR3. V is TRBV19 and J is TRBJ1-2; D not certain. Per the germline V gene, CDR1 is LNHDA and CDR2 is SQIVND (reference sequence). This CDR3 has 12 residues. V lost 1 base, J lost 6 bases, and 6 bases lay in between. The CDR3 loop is CASSIAGDGYTF. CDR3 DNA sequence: TGTGCCAGTAGTATAGCCGGAGATGGCTACACCTTC.

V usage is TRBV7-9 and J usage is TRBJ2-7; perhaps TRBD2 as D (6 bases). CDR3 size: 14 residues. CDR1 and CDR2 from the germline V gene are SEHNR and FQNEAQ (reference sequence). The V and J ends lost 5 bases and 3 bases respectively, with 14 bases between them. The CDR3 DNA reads TGTGCCAGCAGCCCTAGAGGCGGGAACTACGAGCAGTACTTC. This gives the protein CASSPRGGNYEQYF.

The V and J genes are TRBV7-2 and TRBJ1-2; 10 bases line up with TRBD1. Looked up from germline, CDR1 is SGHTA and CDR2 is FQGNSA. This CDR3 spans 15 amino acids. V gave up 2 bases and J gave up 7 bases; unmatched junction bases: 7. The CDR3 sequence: CASSLSWTGGVGYTF. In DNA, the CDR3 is TGTGCCAGCAGCTTATCCTGGACAGGGGGAGTTGGCTACACCTTC.